The 16 T cell receptor beta chains below come from one sample, sequenced in a study of beta chain features in type 1 diabetes. Study-level results: In all four CD4+ subsets, TCRB CDR3 length was significantly, moderately reduced in type 1 diabetes.

No antigen has been identified for these receptors. The investigators reverse transcribed all of the isolated RNA, so they sequenced expressed TCRB transcripts. Repertoires were generated with immunoSEQ multiplex PCR, while TCRdb's copy carries only in-frame clones and drops some. The table lists 500,000 to 850,000 clones, about 14% of them singletons. Sequencing was carried out using naive CD4+ T cells from blood. These receptor sequences come from a young man with type 1 diabetes.

This clone appeared a few times. J is TRBJ1-2 and V is TRBV7-3; D is unresolved. V dropped 2 bases and J dropped 8 bases, with 9 bases sitting between them. Germline CDR1 reads SGHTA; CDR2 reads FQGTGA. This CDR3 comprises 12 residues. CDR3 nucleotide sequence: TGTGCCAGCAGCTTAGGCTCTAGAGGCTACACCTTC. Its protein product is CASSLGSRGYTF.

This clone turned up a few times. The rearrangement joins TRBV5-1 to TRBJ2-3, with D unclear. Trimming stripped 0 bases from V and 0 bases from J, with 8 bases between. This CDR3 is 15 amino acids long. Germline CDR1 SGHRS, CDR2 YFSETQ. The CDR3 DNA is TGCGCCAGCAGCTTGGAGACTTCTAGCACAGATACGCAGTATTTT. This gives the protein CASSLETSSTDTQYF.

This clone has more than one count but fewer than ten. The chain uses TRBV7-2 and TRBJ2-1; no definite D call. CDR3 length: 14 amino acids. V shed 1 base and J shed 3 bases, with 7 bases lying between them. Germline CDR1 SGHTA, CDR2 FQGNSA. The CDR3 protein is CASSLDFSYNEQFF. CDR3 coding DNA: TGTGCCAGCAGCTTAGATTTCAGCTACAATGAGCAGTTCTTC.

J is TRBJ2-3 and V is TRBV11-2, with no clear D. This CDR3 has 12 amino acids. The germline V and J ends were trimmed by 5 bases and 9 bases, with 12 bases remaining between them. Looked up from germline, CDR1 is SGHAT and CDR2 is FQNNGV. CDR3 sequence (DNA): TGTGCCAGCAGCCCTGTCGGTGACACGCAGTATTTT. Translation: CASSPVGDTQYF.

The chain recombines TRBV6-1 with TRBJ2-7, with 11 bases matching TRBD2. Germline V gene lookup returns CDR1 MNHNS and CDR2 SASEGT. The CDR3 is 14 residues long. Trimming removed 7 bases from V and 7 bases from J; junction bases left unmatched: 9. CDR3 in amino acids: CASTALGTSGEQYF. Here the CDR3 DNA reads TGTGCCAGCACTGCCTTGGGGACTAGCGGTGAGCAGTACTTC.

This chain connects TRBV6-5 to TRBJ2-1, with 9 positions matching TRBD2. The CDR3 is 14 amino acids. CDR1 is MNHEY and CDR2 is SVGAGI in the germline V gene. V was clipped by 8 bases and J by 5 bases; unmatched bases: 7. CDR3 sequence: CASGSGGTNNEQFF. The CDR3 nucleotides are TGTGCCAGCGGAAGCGGGGGGACAAACAATGAGCAGTTCTTC.

This rearrangement joins TRBV10-3 to TRBJ2-3; weak D call: TRBD1 (6 bases). This CDR3 has 14 residues. Germline V gene lookup returns CDR1 ENHRY and CDR2 SYGVKD. CDR3 nucleotide sequence: TGTGACACACAGGGCCCCCAAGTCCCAGATACGCAGTATTTT. Its translation is CDTQGPQVPDTQYF.

This clone was seen only a few times. V and J are TRBV5-1 and TRBJ2-1; D tentatively fits TRBD1 or TRBD2 (6 bases each). Between the trimmed V and J ends, which lost 4 bases and 7 bases, there was a span of 21 bases. In germline, CDR1 is SGHRS, CDR2 YFSETQ. The CDR3 is 16 residues long. The CDR3 reads CASSPTPEGGLNEQFF. The CDR3 DNA reads as TGCGCCAGCAGCCCAACCCCGGAGGGGGGCCTGAATGAGCAGTTCTTC.

The chain employs TRBV5-1 and TRBJ2-6; weak D call: TRBD1 (5 bases). The germline V gene encodes CDR1 SGHRS and CDR2 YFSETQ. The CDR3 has 15 amino acids. V lost 4 bases and J lost 1, with 9 bases in between. Here the CDR3 reads CASSHQGSGANVLTF. The DNA for the CDR3 is TGCGCCAGCAGCCATCAGGGATCTGGGGCCAACGTCCTGACTTTC.

This clone was seen a handful of times. The V and J genes are TRBV6-5 and TRBJ2-4, with TRBD1 matching 7 bases. The germline CDR1 and CDR2 sequences are MNHEY and SVGAGI. The CDR3 is made up of 15 amino acids. V shed 6 bases and J 3 bases; nucleotides not matched to a gene: 8. The chain's CDR3 is CASRRQGRNKNIQYF. The CDR3 DNA sequence: TGTGCCAGCAGACGACAGGGAAGAAACAAAAACATTCAGTACTTC.

The CDR3 loop reads CASRGQAHPYTGQYF. In DNA, the CDR3 is TGTGCCAGCAGAGGACAGGCCCACCCCTATACTGGGCAGTACTTC. J is TRBJ2-7 and V is TRBV7-9; TRBD1 aligns across 7 bases. Germline V gene sequence: CDR1 SEHNR, CDR2 FQNEAQ (reference sequence). J gave up 9 bases and V 6 bases, and 17 bases lay outside the gene matches. The CDR3 covers 15 residues.

In the case of this clone: This sample includes further DNA sequences coding for the same CDR3. The CDR3 sequence: CASSLAETQYF. The CDR3 DNA reads as TGTGCCAGCAGCTTGGCGGAGACCCAGTACTTC. V usage is TRBV5-6 and J usage is TRBJ2-5; unclear D gene. The CDR3 length is 11 residues. The V gene's germline CDR1 is SGHDT and CDR2 YYEEEE. V was cut by 0 bases and J by 5 bases, with 2 bases left in between.

This chain uses TRBV28 with TRBJ2-7, with 11 positions matching TRBD1. V dropped 5 bases and J dropped 5; count of bases not matched to a gene: 8. Germline CDR1 is MDHEN and CDR2 is SYDVKM. The CDR3 is made up of 15 amino acids. This CDR3 is CASSPPGQGDNEQYF. Written as DNA, the CDR3 is TGTGCCAGCAGTCCTCCGGGACAGGGGGACAACGAGCAGTACTTC.

This chain connects TRBV9 to TRBJ2-1, with 9 bases aligning to TRBD1. The CDR3 runs to 16 residues. V trimming: 3 bases; J trimming: 0 bases; junction bases outside the gene matches: 4. Looked up from germline, CDR1 is SGDLS and CDR2 is YYNGEE. The CDR3 loop is CASSEVGQGSYNEQFF. The CDR3 DNA reads TGTGCCAGCAGCGAGGTGGGACAGGGCTCCTACAATGAGCAGTTCTTC.

The CDR3 sequence: CAWREDDGSFYNSPLHF. The CDR3 DNA is TGTGCCTGGAGAGAGGACGACGGGTCCTTCTATAATTCACCCCTCCACTTT. The gene calls are TRBV30 and TRBJ1-6; D gene uncertain. The CDR3 contains 17 residues. V shed 3 bases and J shed 3 bases, with 18 bases lying between them. Germline V gene lookup returns CDR1 GTSNPN and CDR2 SVGIG (reference sequence).

This clone appeared a few times. The gene calls are TRBV5-1 and TRBJ2-5; TRBD1 matches 12 bases. The germline V gene has CDR1 SGHRS and CDR2 YFSETQ. Trimming removed 1 base from V and 4 bases from J; junction bases left unmatched: 2. The length of the CDR3 is 15 residues. The CDR3 DNA reads as TGCGCCAGCAGCTTGTGGGACAGGGGGCGAGAGACCCAGTACTTC. Translated: CASSLWDRGRETQYF.